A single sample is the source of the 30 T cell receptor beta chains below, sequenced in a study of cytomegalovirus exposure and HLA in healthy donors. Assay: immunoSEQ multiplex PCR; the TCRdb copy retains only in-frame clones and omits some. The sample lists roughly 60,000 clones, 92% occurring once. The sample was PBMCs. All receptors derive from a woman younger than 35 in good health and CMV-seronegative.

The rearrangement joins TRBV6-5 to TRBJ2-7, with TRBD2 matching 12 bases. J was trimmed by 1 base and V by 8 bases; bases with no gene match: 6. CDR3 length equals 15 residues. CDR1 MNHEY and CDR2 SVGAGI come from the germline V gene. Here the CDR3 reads CASRLAGALSYEQYF. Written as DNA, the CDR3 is TGTGCCAGCCGACTAGCGGGGGCCTTATCCTACGAGCAGTACTTC.

The CDR3 spells CASRRTGSSYEQYF. CDR3 nucleotides: TGTGCCAGCAGACGGACAGGCAGCTCCTACGAGCAGTACTTC. This chain links TRBV28 with TRBJ2-7, with 7 bases matching TRBD1. This CDR3 has 14 amino acids. The V and J ends lost 6 bases and 0 bases, in that order; junction bases with no gene match: 5. Germline V gives CDR1 MDHEN, CDR2 SYDVKM. The full variable domain, its missing parts supplied by reference TRBV28 and TRBJ2-7, is DVKVTQSSRYLVKRTGEKVFLECVQDMDHENMFWYRQDPGLGLRLIYFSYDVKMKEKGDIPEGYSVSREKKERFSLILESASTNQTSMYLCASRRTGSSYEQYFGPGTRLTVT.

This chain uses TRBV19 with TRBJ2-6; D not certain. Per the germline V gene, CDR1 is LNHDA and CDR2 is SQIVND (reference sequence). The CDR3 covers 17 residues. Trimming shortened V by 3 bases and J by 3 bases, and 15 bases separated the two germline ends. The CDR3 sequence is CASSIPEGVSGANVLTF. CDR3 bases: TGTGCCAGTAGTATCCCCGAAGGAGTGAGTGGGGCCAACGTCCTGACTTTC. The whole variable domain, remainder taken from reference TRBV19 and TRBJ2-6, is DGGITQSPKYLFRKEGQNVTLSCEQNLNHDAMYWYRQDPGQGLRLIYYSQIVNDFQKGDIAEGYSVSREKKESFPLTVTSAQKNPTAFYLCASSIPEGVSGANVLTFGAGSRLTVL.

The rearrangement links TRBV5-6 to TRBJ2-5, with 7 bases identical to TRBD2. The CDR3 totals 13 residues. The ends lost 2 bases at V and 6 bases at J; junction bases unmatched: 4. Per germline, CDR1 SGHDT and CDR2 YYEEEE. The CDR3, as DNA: TGTGCCAGCAGCTTCGGGGGGATGAAGACCCAGTACTTC. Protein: CASSFGGMKTQYF. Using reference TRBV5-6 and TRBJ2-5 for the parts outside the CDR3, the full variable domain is DAGVTQSPTHLIKTRGQQVTLRCSPKSGHDTVSWYQQALGQGPQFIFQYYEEEERQRGNFPDRFSGHQFPNYSSELNVNALLLGDSALYLCASSFGGMKTQYFGPGTRLLVL.

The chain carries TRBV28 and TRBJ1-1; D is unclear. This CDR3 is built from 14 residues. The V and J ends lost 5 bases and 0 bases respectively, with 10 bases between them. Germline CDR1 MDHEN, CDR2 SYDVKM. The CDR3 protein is CASSLERMNTEAFF. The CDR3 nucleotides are TGTGCCAGCAGTCTAGAACGTATGAACACTGAAGCTTTCTTT.

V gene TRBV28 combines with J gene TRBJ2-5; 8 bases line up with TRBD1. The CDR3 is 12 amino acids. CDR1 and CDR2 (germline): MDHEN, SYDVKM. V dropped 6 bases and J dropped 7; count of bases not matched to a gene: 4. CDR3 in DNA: TGTGCCAGCAGCAGCGGACAGGGGACCCAGTACTTC. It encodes CASSSGQGTQYF. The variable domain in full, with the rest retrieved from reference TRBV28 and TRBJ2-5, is DVKVTQSSRYLVKRTGEKVFLECVQDMDHENMFWYRQDPGLGLRLIYFSYDVKMKEKGDIPEGYSVSREKKERFSLILESASTNQTSMYLCASSSGQGTQYFGPGTRLLVL.

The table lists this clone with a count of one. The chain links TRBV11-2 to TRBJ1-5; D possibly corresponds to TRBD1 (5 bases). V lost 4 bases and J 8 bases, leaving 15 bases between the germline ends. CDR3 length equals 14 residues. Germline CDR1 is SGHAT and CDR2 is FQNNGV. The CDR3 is CASSSPGAGKPQHF. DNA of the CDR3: TGTGCCAGCAGCTCCCCAGGTGCAGGGAAGCCCCAGCATTTT. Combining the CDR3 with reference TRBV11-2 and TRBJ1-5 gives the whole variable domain EAGVAQSPRYKIIEKRQSVAFWCNPISGHATLYWYQQILGQGPKLLIQFQNNGVVDDSQLPKDRFSAERLKGVDSTLKIQPAKLEDSAVYLCASSSPGAGKPQHFGDGTRLSIL.

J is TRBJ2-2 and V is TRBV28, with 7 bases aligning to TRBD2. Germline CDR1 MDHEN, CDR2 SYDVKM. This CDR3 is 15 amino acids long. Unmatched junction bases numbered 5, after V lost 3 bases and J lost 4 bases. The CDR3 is CASSLGGTGTGELFF. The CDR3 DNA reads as TGTGCCAGCAGTTTGGGGGGGACGGGCACCGGGGAGCTGTTTTTT.

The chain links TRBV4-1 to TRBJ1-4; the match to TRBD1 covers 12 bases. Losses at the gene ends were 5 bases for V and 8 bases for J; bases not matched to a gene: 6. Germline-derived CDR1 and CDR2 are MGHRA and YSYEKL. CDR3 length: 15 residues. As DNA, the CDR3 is TGCGCCAGCAGCGAGCCCGGGACAGGGGGCGAAAAACTGTTTTTT. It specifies CASSEPGTGGEKLFF.

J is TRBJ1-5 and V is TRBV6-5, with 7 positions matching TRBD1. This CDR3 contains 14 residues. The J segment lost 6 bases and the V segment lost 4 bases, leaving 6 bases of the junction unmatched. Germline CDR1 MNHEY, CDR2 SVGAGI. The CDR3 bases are TGTGCCAGCAGTTCCGACAGGGTTAGTCAGCCCCAGCATTTT. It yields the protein CASSSDRVSQPQHF.

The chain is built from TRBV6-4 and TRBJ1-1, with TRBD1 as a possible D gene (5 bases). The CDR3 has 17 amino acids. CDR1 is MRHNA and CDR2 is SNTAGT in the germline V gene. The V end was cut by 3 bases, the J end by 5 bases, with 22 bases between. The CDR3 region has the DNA TGTGCCAGCAGTGAGCGGACACGAGGAGAGAGAAGAACTGAAGCTTTCTTT. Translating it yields CASSERTRGERRTEAFF.

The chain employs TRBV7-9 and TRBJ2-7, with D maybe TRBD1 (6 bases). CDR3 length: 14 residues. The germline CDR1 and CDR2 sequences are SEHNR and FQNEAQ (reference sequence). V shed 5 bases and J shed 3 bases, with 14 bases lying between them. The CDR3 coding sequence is TGTGCCAGCAGCCCCCCGGGACACTTCTACGAGCAGTACTTC. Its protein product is CASSPPGHFYEQYF.

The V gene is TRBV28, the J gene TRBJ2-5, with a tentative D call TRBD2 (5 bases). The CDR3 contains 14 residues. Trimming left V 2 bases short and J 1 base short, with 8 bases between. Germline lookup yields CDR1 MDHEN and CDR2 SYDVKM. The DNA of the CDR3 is TGTGCCAGCAGTTTAAGGGAGCTCCAAGAGACCCAGTACTTC. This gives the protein CASSLRELQETQYF.

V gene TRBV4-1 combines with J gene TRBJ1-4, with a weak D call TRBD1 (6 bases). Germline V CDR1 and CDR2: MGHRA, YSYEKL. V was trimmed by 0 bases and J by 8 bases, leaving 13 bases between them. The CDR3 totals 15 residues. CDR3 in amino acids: CASSQEQGIGEKLFF. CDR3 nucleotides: TGCGCCAGCAGCCAAGAACAGGGTATAGGCGAAAAACTGTTTTTT.

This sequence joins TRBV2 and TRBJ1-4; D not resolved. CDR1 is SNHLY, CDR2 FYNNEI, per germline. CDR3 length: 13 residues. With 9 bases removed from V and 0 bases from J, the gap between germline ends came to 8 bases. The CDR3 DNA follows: TGTGCCAGTCAGGTTGCAACTAATGAAAAACTGTTTTTT. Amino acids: CASQVATNEKLFF.

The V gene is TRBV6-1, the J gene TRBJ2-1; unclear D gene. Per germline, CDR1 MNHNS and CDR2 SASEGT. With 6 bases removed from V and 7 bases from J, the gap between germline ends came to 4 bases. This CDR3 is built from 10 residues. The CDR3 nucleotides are TGTGCCAGCAGCCGGAATGAGCAGTTCTTC. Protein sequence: CASSRNEQFF.

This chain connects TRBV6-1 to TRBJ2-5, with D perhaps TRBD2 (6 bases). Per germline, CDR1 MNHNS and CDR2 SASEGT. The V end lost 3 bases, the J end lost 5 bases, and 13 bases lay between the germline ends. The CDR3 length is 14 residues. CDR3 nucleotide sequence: TGTGCCAGCAGTGATAGATTCCGGGGGGAGACCCAGTACTTC. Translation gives CASSDRFRGETQYF.

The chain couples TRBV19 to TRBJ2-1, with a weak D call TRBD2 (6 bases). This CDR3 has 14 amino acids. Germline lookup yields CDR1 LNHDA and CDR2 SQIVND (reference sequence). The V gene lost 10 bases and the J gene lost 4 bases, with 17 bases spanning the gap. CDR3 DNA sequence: TGTGCCACCGCCCTTGAGGGAGGTTACAATGAGCAGTTCTTC. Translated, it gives CATALEGGYNEQFF.

The CDR3 region has the DNA TGCGCCAGCAGCCAATCGGGGTCTGGGGCCAACGTCCTGACTTTC. As protein: CASSQSGSGANVLTF. The chain couples TRBV4-1 to TRBJ2-6; D is perhaps TRBD2 (5 bases). Trimming left V 2 bases short and J 1 base short, with 6 bases between. Germline values: CDR1 MGHRA, CDR2 YSYEKL. The CDR3 is 15 residues long.

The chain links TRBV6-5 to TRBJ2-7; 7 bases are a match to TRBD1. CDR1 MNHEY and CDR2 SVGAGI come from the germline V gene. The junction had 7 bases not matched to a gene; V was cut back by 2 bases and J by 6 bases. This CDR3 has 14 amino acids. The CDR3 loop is CASSYLDRVGEQYF. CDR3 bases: TGTGCCAGCAGTTACCTCGACAGGGTAGGCGAGCAGTACTTC.

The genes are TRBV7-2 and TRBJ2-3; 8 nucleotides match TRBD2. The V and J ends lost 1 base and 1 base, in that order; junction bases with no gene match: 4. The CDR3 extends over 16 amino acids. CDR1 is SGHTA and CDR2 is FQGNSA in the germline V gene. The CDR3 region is CASSLGPGGGTDTQYF. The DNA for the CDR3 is TGTGCCAGCAGCTTAGGGCCGGGAGGGGGCACAGATACGCAGTATTTT. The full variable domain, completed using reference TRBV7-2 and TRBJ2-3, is GAGVSQSPSNKVTEKGKDVELRCDPISGHTALYWYRQSLGQGLEFLIYFQGNSAPDKSGLPSDRFSAERTGGSVSTLTIQRTQQEDSAVYLCASSLGPGGGTDTQYFGPGTRLTVL.

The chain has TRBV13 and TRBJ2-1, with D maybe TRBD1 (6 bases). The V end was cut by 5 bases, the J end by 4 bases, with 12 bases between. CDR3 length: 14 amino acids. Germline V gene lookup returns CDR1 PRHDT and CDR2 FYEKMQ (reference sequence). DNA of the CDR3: TGTGCCAGCAGCCGGGACACGGAATACAATGAGCAGTTCTTC. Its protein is CASSRDTEYNEQFF.

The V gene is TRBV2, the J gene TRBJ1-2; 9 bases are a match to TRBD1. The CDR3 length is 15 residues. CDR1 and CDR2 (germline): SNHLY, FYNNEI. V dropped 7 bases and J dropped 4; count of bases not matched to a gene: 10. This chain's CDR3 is CASKTGQGSFYGYTF. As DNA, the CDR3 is TGTGCCAGCAAGACGGGACAGGGATCTTTCTATGGCTACACCTTC.

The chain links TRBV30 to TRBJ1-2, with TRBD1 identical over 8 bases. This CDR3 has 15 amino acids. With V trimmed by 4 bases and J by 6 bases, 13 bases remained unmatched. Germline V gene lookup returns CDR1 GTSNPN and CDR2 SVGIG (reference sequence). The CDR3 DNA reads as TGTGCCTGGACCCCATGGGGGGACAGGTTTCATGGCTACACCTTC. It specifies CAWTPWGDRFHGYTF.

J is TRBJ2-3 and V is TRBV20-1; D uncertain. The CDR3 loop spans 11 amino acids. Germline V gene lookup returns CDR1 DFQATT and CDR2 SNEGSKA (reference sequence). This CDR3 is CSGGQPDTQYF. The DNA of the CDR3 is TGCAGCGGCGGTCAGCCAGATACGCAGTATTTT.

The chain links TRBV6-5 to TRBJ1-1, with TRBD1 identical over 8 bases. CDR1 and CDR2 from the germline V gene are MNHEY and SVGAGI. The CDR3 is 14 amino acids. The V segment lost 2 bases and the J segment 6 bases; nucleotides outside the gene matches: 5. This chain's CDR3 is CASSYRQGSAEAFF. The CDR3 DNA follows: TGTGCCAGCAGTTACCGACAGGGGAGCGCTGAAGCTTTCTTT.

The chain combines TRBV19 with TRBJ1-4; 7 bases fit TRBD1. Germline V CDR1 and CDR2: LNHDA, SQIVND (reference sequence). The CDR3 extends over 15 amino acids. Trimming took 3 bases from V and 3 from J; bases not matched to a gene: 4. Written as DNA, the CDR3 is TGTGCCAGTAGTATCGACAGGGCAGCTAATGAAAAACTGTTTTTT. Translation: CASSIDRAANEKLFF.

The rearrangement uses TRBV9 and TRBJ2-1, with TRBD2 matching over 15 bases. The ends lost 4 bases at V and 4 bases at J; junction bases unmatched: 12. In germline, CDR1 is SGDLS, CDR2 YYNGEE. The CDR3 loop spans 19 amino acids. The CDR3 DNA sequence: TGTGCCAGCAGCCCGGGGGGACTAGCGGGGGGACCCGCTTACAATGAGCAGTTCTTC. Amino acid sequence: CASSPGGLAGGPAYNEQFF. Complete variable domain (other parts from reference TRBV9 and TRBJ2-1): DSGVTQTPKHLITATGQRVTLRCSPRSGDLSVYWYQQSLDQGLQFLIQYYNGEERAKGNILERFSAQQFPDLHSELNLSSLELGDSALYFCASSPGGLAGGPAYNEQFFGPGTRLTVL.

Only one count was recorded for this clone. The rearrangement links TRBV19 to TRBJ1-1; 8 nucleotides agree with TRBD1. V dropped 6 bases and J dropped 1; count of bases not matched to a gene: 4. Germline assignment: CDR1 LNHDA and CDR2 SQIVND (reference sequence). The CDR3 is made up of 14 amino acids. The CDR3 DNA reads TGTGCCAGTAGGTTTCAGGGGGCGAACACTGAAGCTTTCTTT. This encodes CASRFQGANTEAFF.

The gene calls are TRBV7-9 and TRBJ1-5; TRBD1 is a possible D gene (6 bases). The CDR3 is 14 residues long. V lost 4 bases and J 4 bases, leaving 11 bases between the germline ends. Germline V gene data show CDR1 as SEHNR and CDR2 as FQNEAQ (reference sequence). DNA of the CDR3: TGTGCCAGCAGCTCCCCAGGGGTAAATCAGCCCCAGCATTTT. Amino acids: CASSSPGVNQPQHF.